This T cell receptor (beta chain) was sequenced for a study of long-term antiretroviral therapy in people with HIV. The V segment lost 1 base and the J segment 5 bases; nucleotides outside the gene matches: 13. CDR3 length: 17 residues. The V gene's germline CDR1 is MGHRA and CDR2 YSYEKL. Sequencing relied on immunoSEQ assay v3.0, run at survey level. This table comes from immunoSEQ multiplex PCR, and its TCRdb copy is limited to in-frame clones, with some not included. The sample yields 20,000 or so clones, around 80% seen once. This sequence originates from a woman in her fifties or sixties with HIV. This chain joins TRBV4-1 and TRBJ1-1, with 7 bases identical to TRBD1. The specimen comprised unsorted PBMCs, sampled 1.9 years after starting antiretroviral therapy. The CDR3 region is CASSQGQTGSGRTEAFF. CDR3 coding DNA: TGCGCCAGCAGCCAAGGTCAGACAGGGTCGGGCAGGACTGAAGCTTTCTTT.